This TCR beta chain is from a study of blood T cell repertoires in COVID-19. On the study more broadly: The United States, Italy and Spain supplied acute and convalescent COVID-19 samples.

The method was immunoSEQ multiplex PCR; TCRdb's version includes in-frame clones alone and lacks a portion of them. Seen here are roughly 130,000 clones, 70% to 85% observed once, and the top ten hold roughly an eighth. This CDR3 is built from 14 residues. Germline-derived CDR1 and CDR2 are SGDLS and YYNGEE. The V end lost 2 bases, the J end lost 1 base, and 8 bases lay between the germline ends. Sequenced input: peripheral blood. The chain combines TRBV9 with TRBJ2-3; no definite D call. The clonotype comes from a woman aged 60 to 75 with acute or convalescent COVID-19. The CDR3 spells CASSVLSGTDTQYF. The CDR3 nucleotides are TGTGCCAGCAGCGTTCTATCTGGCACAGATACGCAGTATTTT.